This entry lists 5 T cell receptor beta chains sequenced from one sample in a study of shared clonotypes between healthy human individuals. This table comes from immunoSEQ multiplex PCR, and its TCRdb copy is limited to in-frame clones, with some not included. The sample has approximately 2.4 million clones; approximately 96% are singletons. The sequenced sample was naive CD4+ T cells sorted from blood. Subset: CD45RA+ positively selected. The receptors stem from a man younger than 30 in good health.

This sequence joins TRBV5-1 and TRBJ2-1, with 11 bases matching TRBD1. The CDR3 consists of 14 residues. Germline loops: CDR1 SGHRS, CDR2 YFSETQ. V dropped 0 bases and J dropped 12; count of bases not matched to a gene: 5. CDR3 DNA sequence: TGCGCCAGCAGCTTGGCCGGGACAGGGGGTCGGCAGTTCTTC. Translation gives CASSLAGTGGRQFF. The entire variable domain, with the rest obtained from reference TRBV5-1 and TRBJ2-1, is as follows: KAGVTQTPRYLIKTRGQQVTLSCSPISGHRSVSWYQQTPGQGLQFLFEYFSETQRNKGNFPGRFSGRQFSNSRSEMNVSTLELGDSALYLCASSLAGTGGRQFFGPGTRLTVL.

The chain employs TRBV28 and TRBJ1-2; D gene uncertain. CDR1 and CDR2 from the germline V gene are MDHEN and SYDVKM. This CDR3 spans 14 amino acids. The V and J ends lost 6 bases and 0 bases respectively, with 11 bases between them. CDR3 in amino acids: CASRKNLANYGYTF. For the CDR3, the DNA is TGTGCCAGCAGGAAGAATTTAGCTAACTATGGCTACACCTTC.

This sequence joins TRBV18 and TRBJ2-7; D is ambiguous. CDR3 size: 15 residues. Germline-derived CDR1 and CDR2 are KGHSH and LQKENI. V lost 3 bases and J lost 3, with 15 bases in between. CDR3 in amino acids: CASSPRQKSLYEQYF. CDR3 sequence (DNA): TGTGCCAGCTCACCTCGGCAGAAGAGCCTCTACGAGCAGTACTTC.

This clone was seen a single time. V and J are TRBV5-1 and TRBJ2-3; TRBD2 matches at 7 bases. The ends lost 2 bases at V and 2 bases at J; junction bases unmatched: 5. This CDR3 region has 15 residues. Germline lookup yields CDR1 SGHRS and CDR2 YFSETQ. The CDR3 region is CASSLASGYTDTQYF. The CDR3 nucleotides read TGCGCCAGCAGCTTAGCTAGCGGATACACAGATACGCAGTATTTT.

On this clone: Other DNA sequences in this specimen translate into the identical CDR3. V is TRBV5-1 and J is TRBJ2-7; tentative D call: TRBD2 (6 bases). Germline V CDR1 and CDR2: SGHRS, YFSETQ. V shed 0 bases and J shed 3 bases, with 10 bases lying between them. The CDR3 loop spans 14 amino acids. The CDR3 here is CASSLGAGSYEQYF. The CDR3, as DNA: TGCGCCAGCAGCTTGGGGGCGGGGAGCTACGAGCAGTACTTC.